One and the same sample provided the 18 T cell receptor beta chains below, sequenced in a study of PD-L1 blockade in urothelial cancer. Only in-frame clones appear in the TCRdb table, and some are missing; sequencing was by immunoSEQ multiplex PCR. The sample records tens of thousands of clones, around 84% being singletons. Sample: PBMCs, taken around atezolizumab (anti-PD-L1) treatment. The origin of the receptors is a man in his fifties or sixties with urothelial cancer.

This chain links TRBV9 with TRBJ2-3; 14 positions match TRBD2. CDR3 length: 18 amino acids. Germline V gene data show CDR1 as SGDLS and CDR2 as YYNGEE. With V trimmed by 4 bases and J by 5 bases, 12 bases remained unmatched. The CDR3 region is CASSPRRGLAGAKDTQYF. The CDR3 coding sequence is TGTGCCAGCAGCCCGCGAAGGGGACTAGCGGGAGCAAAAGATACGCAGTATTTT.

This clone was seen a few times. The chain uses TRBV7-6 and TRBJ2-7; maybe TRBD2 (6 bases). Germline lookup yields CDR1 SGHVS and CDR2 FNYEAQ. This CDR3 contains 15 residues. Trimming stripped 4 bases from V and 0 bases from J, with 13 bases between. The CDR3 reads CASSSGDSSSYEQYF. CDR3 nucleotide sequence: TGTGCCAGCAGCTCCGGGGACTCCAGCTCCTACGAGCAGTACTTC.

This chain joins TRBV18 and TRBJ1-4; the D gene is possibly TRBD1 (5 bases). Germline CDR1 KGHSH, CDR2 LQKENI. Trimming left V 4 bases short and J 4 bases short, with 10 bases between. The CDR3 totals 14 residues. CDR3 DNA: TGTGCCAGCTCACTAAACGGGGGTAATGAAAAACTGTTTTTT. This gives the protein CASSLNGGNEKLFF.

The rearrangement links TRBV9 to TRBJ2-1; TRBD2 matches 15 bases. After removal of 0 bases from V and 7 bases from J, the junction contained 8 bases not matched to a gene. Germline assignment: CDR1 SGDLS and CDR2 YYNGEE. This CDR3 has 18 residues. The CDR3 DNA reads TGTGCCAGCAGCGTAGCGGGACTAGCGGGAGGTAAGGCAAATGAGCAGTTCTTC. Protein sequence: CASSVAGLAGGKANEQFF. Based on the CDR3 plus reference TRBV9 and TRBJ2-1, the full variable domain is DSGVTQTPKHLITATGQRVTLRCSPRSGDLSVYWYQQSLDQGLQFLIQYYNGEERAKGNILERFSAQQFPDLHSELNLSSLELGDSALYFCASSVAGLAGGKANEQFFGPGTRLTVL.

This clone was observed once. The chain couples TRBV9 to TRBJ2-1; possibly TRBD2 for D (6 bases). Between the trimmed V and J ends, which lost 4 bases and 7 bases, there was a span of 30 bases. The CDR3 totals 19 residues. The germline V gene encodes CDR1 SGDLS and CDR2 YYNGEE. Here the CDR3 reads CASSPTVAGINVGRNEQFF. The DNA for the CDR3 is TGTGCCAGCAGCCCCACAGTTGCGGGAATCAACGTGGGTAGGAATGAGCAGTTCTTC. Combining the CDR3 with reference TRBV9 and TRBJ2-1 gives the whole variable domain DSGVTQTPKHLITATGQRVTLRCSPRSGDLSVYWYQQSLDQGLQFLIQYYNGEERAKGNILERFSAQQFPDLHSELNLSSLELGDSALYFCASSPTVAGINVGRNEQFFGPGTRLTVL.

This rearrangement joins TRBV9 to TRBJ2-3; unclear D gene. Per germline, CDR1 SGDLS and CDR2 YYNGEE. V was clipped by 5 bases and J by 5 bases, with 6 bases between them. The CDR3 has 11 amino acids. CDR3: CASRNGDTQYF. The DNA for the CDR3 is TGTGCCAGCAGAAACGGAGATACGCAGTATTTT.

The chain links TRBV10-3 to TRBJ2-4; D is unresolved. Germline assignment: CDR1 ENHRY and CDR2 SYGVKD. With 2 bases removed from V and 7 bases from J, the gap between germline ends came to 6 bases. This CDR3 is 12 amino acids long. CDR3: CAISEDRNIQYF. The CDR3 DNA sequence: TGTGCCATCAGTGAGGATCGGAACATTCAGTACTTC.

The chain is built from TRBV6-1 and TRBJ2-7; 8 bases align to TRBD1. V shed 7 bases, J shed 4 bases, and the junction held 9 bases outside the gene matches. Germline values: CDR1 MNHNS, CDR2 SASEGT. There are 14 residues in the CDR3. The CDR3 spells CASNLSRGLYEQYF. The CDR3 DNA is TGTGCCAGCAACTTGTCCAGGGGGCTGTACGAGCAGTACTTC.

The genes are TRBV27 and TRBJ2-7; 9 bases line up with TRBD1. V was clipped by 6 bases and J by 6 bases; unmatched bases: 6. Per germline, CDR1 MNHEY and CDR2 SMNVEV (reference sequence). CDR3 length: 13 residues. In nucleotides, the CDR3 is TGTGCCAGCAGGGGGACAGGGTGGTCCGAGCAGTACTTC. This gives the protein CASRGTGWSEQYF.

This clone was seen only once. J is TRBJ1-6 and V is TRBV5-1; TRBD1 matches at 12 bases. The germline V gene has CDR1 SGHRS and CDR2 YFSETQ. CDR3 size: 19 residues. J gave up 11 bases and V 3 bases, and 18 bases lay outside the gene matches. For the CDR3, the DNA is TGCGCCAGCAGCTCTTCACCGGGACAGGGGGCCGAGACGATGACACCCCTCCACTTT. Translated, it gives CASSSSPGQGAETMTPLHF.

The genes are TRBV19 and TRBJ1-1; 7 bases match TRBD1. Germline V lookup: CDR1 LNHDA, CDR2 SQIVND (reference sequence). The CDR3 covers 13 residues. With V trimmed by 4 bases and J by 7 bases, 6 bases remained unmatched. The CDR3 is CASSTPNRGEAFF. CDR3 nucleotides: TGTGCCAGTAGTACCCCAAACAGGGGTGAAGCTTTCTTT. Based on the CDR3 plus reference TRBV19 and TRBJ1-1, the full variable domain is DGGITQSPKYLFRKEGQNVTLSCEQNLNHDAMYWYRQDPGQGLRLIYYSQIVNDFQKGDIAEGYSVSREKKESFPLTVTSAQKNPTAFYLCASSTPNRGEAFFGQGTRLTVV.

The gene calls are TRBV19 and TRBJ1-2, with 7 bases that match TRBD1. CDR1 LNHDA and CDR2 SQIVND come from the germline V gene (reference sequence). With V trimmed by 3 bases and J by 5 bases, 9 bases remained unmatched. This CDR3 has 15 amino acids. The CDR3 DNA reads TGTGCCAGTAGTATCCTCCGACAGGGCTCTTATGGCTACACCTTC. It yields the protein CASSILRQGSYGYTF.

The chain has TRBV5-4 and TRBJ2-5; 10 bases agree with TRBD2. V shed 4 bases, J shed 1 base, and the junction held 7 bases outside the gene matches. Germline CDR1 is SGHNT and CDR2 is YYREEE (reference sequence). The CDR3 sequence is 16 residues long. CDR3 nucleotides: TGTGCCAGCAGCCATCCTAGCGGGGGCTTCCAAGAGACCCAGTACTTC. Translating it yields CASSHPSGGFQETQYF.

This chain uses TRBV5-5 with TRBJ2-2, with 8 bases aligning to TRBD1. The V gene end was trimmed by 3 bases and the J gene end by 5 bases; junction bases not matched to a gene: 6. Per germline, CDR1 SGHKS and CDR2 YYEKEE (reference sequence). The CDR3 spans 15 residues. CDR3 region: CASSSDRERTGELFF. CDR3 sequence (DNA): TGTGCCAGCAGCTCGGACAGGGAAAGGACCGGGGAGCTGTTTTTT. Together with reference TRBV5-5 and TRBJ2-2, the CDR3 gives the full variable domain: DAGVTQSPTHLIKTRGQQVTLRCSPISGHKSVSWYQQVLGQGPQFIFQYYEKEERGRGNFPDRFSARQFPNYSSELNVNALLLGDSALYLCASSSDRERTGELFFGEGSRLTVL.

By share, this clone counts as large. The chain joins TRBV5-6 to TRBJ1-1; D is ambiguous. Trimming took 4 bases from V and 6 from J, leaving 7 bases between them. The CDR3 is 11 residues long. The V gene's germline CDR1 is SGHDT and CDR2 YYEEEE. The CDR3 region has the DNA TGTGCCAGCAGCGCAGACTCTGAAGCTTTCTTT. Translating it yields CASSADSEAFF. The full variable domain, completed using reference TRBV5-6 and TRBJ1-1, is DAGVTQSPTHLIKTRGQQVTLRCSPKSGHDTVSWYQQALGQGPQFIFQYYEEEERQRGNFPDRFSGHQFPNYSSELNVNALLLGDSALYLCASSADSEAFFGQGTRLTVV.

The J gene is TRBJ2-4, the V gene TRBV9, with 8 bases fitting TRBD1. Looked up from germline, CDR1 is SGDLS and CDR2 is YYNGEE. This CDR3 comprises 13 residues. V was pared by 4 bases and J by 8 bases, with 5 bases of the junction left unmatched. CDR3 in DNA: TGTGCCAGCAGCCCAGGACAGGGAGACATTCAGTACTTC. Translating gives CASSPGQGDIQYF.

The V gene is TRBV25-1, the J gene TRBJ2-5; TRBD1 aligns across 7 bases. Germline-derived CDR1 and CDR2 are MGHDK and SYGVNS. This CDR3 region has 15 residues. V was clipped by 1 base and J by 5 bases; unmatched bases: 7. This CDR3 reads CASSESTGSRETQYF. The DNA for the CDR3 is TGTGCCAGCAGTGAATCGACAGGGAGCAGGGAGACCCAGTACTTC.

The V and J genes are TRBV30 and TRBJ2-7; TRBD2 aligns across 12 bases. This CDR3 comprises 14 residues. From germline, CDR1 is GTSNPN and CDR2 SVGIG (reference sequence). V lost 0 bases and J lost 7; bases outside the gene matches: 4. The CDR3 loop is CAWSVLAGGREQYF. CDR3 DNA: TGTGCCTGGAGTGTACTAGCGGGGGGTAGGGAGCAGTACTTC.